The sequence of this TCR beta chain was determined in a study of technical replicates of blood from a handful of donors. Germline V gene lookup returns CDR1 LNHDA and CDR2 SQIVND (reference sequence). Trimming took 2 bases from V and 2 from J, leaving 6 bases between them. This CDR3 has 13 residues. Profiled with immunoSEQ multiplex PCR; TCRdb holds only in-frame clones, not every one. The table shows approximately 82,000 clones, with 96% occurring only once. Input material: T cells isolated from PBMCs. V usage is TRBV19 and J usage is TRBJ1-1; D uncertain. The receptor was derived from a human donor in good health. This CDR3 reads CASSISYNTEAFF. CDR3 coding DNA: TGTGCCAGTAGTATAAGCTATAACACTGAAGCTTTCTTT.